This T cell receptor (beta chain) was obtained from a study of beta chain features in type 1 diabetes (dated by TCRdb to between 2017 and 2018). With respect to the entire study: Mean age, gender distribution, total cell number and subset yield did not differ between patients and healthy donors. The study compared TCRB repertoires of sorted circulating CD4+ T cell subsets between recently diagnosed type 1 diabetes patients and matched healthy donors. A total of under 120,000,000 sorted cells were examined across all samples, and RNA yield correlated strongly with the number of cells per subset. Regulatory and stem cell-like memory subsets were isolated from only 8 patients and about eight healthy donors, whereas naive and central memory subsets came from all 30 or so donors.

The entire isolated RNA was reverse transcribed using the High Capacity cDNA Reverse Transcription Kit, and thus expressed TCRB transcripts were sequenced. Deep immunoSEQ sequencing was performed on naive, central memory and regulatory T cell samples, with an average of approximately 4 million total reads per sample. Sorted cells were lysed in RLT buffer and RNA was extracted with DNase-treated RNeasy Micro or Mini kits, depending on cell number. To prevent cross-contamination, every cell subset was processed on its own, while patient and healthy donor samples were processed together. The immunoSEQ multiplex PCR was used to amplify TCRB sequences from cDNA, generating 87-bp fragments that spanned the CDR3 region. Sequencing of the amplicons was done on the Illumina HiSeq platform. The paper's data handling went like this. PCR bias was corrected computationally using synthetic template baselines, and reads within Hamming distance 2 were collapsed, with unmergeable singletons discarded. Reads were aligned against IMGT to assign V, D and J genes, CDR3 length and insertions or deletions at six rearrangement sites. Within each subset, clonotype counts were normalized to sorted cell number, and only after that were true diversity and Gini coefficients computed with the tcR R package. Repertoire sharing was quantified using the overlap coefficient calculated on TCRB nucleotide sequences. Held by TCRdb, this immuneACCESS table contains in-frame sequences only and omits some clones. Under half of the omission traces to an unresolved V gene where checked; the cause of the rest is unknown. V and J calls and clone size follow that table, whereas D and trimming were derived from the DNA. In this sample the table shows over 150,000 clones, about 9% of which occur a single time. Around 0.5% of the sample comes from the top ten.

A single peripheral blood draw of roughly 0.11 L on average was collected from each donor into heparinised tubes. Using a panel that included CD45RO, CCR7, CD25, CD127, CD95 and CD27, naive, central memory, regulatory and stem cell-like memory CD4+ T cells were sorted on a BD FACSAria II. A purity above 95% was achieved for all sorted populations. PBMCs were separated immediately by Lymphoprep density gradient centrifugation and were stained directly, without being cultured. To minimize batch effects, samples were stained and sorted in pairs, one healthy donor with one patient per experiment. From cysteine to phenylalanine, the CDR3 is 13 amino acids long. Just CDR3 DNA is preserved here, 39 bases in frame from base 1. Relative to germline, V is 4 bases shorter and J is 4 bases shorter, with 10 bases between their ends. The germline V gene (reference sequence) supplies CDR1 SEHNR and CDR2 FQNEAQ.

Study-wide conclusions, independent of this receptor: HLA sub-analyses involved small numbers of individuals, so any influence of HLA type on TCRB rearrangement remained unresolved. Naive, central memory and regulatory TCRB repertoires appeared to be more similar among patients than among healthy donors. PCR may preferentially amplify shorter templates, but because patient and control samples were amplified and corrected together, any resulting skew would affect both groups equally. In all four CD4+ subsets, TCRB CDR3 length was moderately but significantly shorter in type 1 diabetes patients. Because cDNA was sequenced instead of genomic DNA, activated cells with high expression could be over-represented, although the groups did not differ in activation or CD3 levels. Patients with type 1 diabetes made fewer insertions and deleted more nucleotides at VDJ recombination sites, implying thymic rearrangement abnormalities.

A few counts support this clone. This clone's antigen is unknown. Base qualities are not provided; no much larger clone lies one nucleotide away. The chain is made from TRBV7-9 and TRBJ1-1; the best D guess is TRBD1, with 5 bases matching. The sequence was collected from a woman aged 18-30 years with type 1 diabetes. The material sequenced was central memory CD4+ T cells from blood. The encoded CDR3 is CASSSLTVTEAFF. The nucleotide sequence is TGTGCCAGCAGCTCCTTGACAGTCACTGAAGCTTTCTTT. Reference TRBV7-9 and TRBJ1-1 genes cover what lies past the CDR3, so the full variable domain is DTGVSQNPRHKITKRGQNVTFRCDPISEHNRLYWYRQTLGQGPEFLTYFQNEAQLEKSRLLSDRFSAERPKGSFSTLEIQRTEQGDSAMYLCASSSLTVTEAFFGQGTRLTVV.